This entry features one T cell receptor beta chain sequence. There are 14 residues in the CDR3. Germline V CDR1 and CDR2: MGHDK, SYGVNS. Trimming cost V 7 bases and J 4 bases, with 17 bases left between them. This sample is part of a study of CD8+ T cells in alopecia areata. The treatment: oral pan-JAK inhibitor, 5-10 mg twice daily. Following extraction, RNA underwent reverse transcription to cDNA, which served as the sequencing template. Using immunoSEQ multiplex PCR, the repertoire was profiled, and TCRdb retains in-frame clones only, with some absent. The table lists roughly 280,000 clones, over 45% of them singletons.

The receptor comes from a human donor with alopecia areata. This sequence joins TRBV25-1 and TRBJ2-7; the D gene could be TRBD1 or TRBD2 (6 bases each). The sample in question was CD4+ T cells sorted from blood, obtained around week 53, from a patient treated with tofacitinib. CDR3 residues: CASTGAILRYEQYF. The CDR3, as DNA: TGTGCCAGCACGGGGGCTATTTTGAGGTACGAGCAGTACTTC.